These T cell receptor beta chains were read from a single sample in a study of blood T cell repertoires in COVID-19. The protocol was immunoSEQ multiplex PCR, while the TCRdb copy is restricted to in-frame clones and leaves out a portion. The table records around 230,000 clones, about four fifths of them present only once. The sample taken for sequencing was peripheral blood. Receptor source: a woman of 80 years or more with acute or convalescent COVID-19. The CDR3 runs from the conserved cysteine through the conserved F or W. A D gene is named only where the DNA matches it firmly. Not every row has a clone size; where given, it reads once, few, many or a size class.

J,D,size,V,DNA,CDR3
TRBJ1-6,TRBD1,-,TRBV28,TGTGCCAGCAGTTTAGGACAGGGGGCTACACCCCTCCACTTT,CASSLGQGATPLHF
TRBJ2-5,-,-,TRBV28,TGTGCCAGCAGTTTAACCAGGGCCGACCAAGAGACCCAGTACTTC,CASSLTRADQETQYF
TRBJ2-1,TRBD2,-,TRBV19,TGTGCCAGTAGTATAACCAGCGGGGGAACCGAGCAGTTCTTC,CASSITSGGTEQFF
TRBJ1-5,-,-,TRBV2,TGTGCCAGCAGCCCCGGAGGGGTGGGGGGCAATCAGCCCCAGCATTTT,CASSPGGVGGNQPQHF
TRBJ1-1,-,-,TRBV2,TGTGCCAGCAGACCAACCAGGACTTCGGCAACTGAAGCTTTCTTT,CASRPTRTSATEAFF
TRBJ2-3,TRBD2,many,TRBV29-1,TGCAGCGGGAGGACTAGCGGCTCTGATACGCAGTATTTT,CSGRTSGSDTQYF
TRBJ2-7,-,-,TRBV29-1,TGCAGCGTTAGGAGCTCCTACGAGCAGTACTTC,CSVRSSYEQYF
TRBJ2-1,-,-,TRBV4-1,TGCGCCAGCAGCCAAGAAGCCTCTATGAGCTCCTACAATGAGCAGTTCTTC,CASSQEASMSSYNEQFF
TRBJ2-6,TRBD1,-,TRBV7-2,TGTGCCAGCAGCTTTACAGGGGGTGGTGGGGCCAACGTCCTGACTTTC,CASSFTGGGGANVLTF
TRBJ1-3,-,-,TRBV2,TGTGCCAGCAGGCTAACAGGGAACGGGTCTGGAAACACCATATATTTT,CASRLTGNGSGNTIYF
TRBJ2-5,-,-,TRBV18,TGTGCCAGCTCACCAAGGAATCGGGTCAGCGCCCAAGAGACCCAGTACTTC,CASSPRNRVSAQETQYF
TRBJ1-2,-,-,TRBV18,TGTGCCAGCTTCACAGATCTAAGATACGTGGGCTACACCTTC,CASFTDLRYVGYTF
TRBJ1-5,-,-,TRBV11-2,TGTGCCAGCAGCTTAGGAGTCAATCAGCCCCAGCATTTT,CASSLGVNQPQHF
TRBJ2-7,TRBD1,-,TRBV3-1/TRBV3-2,TGTGCCAGCAGCCACTCGGGACAGGGGTACGAGCAGTACTTC,CASSHSGQGYEQYF
TRBJ1-2,-,-,TRBV11-2,TGTGCCAGCAGCTCGGAACCCGCTAGCCCCTATGGCTACACCTTC,CASSSEPASPYGYTF
TRBJ1-2,TRBD1,-,TRBV5-4,TGTGCCAGCAGCGCACCGGGACAGGCACGGGACTATGGCTACACCTTC,CASSAPGQARDYGYTF
TRBJ1-2,-,-,TRBV19,TGTGCCACCACCCTTGGAGGGAACTATGGCTACACCTTC,CATTLGGNYGYTF
TRBJ2-1,TRBD2,-,TRBV2,TGTGCCAGCAGTGAAATAGCGGGGGGCCGGCACAATGAGCAGTTCTTC,CASSEIAGGRHNEQFF
TRBJ2-3,-,-,TRBV6-1,TGTGCCAGCAGTGAAGTACCAGGAACAGATACGCAGTATTTT,CASSEVPGTDTQYF
TRBJ1-4,TRBD1,-,TRBV27,TGTGCCAGCAGCGGGACAGGGCTCTCCTTTAATGAAAAACTGTTTTTT,CASSGTGLSFNEKLFF
TRBJ2-1,-,-,TRBV15,TGTGCCACCAGCAGAGATCAGGATAATGAGCAGTTCTTC,CATSRDQDNEQFF
TRBJ2-7,TRBD1,-,TRBV7-6,TGTGCCAGCAGCCCAGGGACAGGGGTTTCGAGTGAGCAGTACTTC,CASSPGTGVSSEQYF
TRBJ2-7,-,-,TRBV28,TGTGCCAGCAAACAGGCCTACGAGCAGTACTTC,CASKQAYEQYF
TRBJ2-7,TRBD1,-,TRBV5-8,TGTGCCAGCAGCTTCACAGGGGGTTACGAGCAGTACTTC,CASSFTGGYEQYF
TRBJ1-1,TRBD1,few,TRBV7-9,TGTGCCAGCAGCTTACTAGGGACAGGGACGAACACTGAAGCTTTCTTT,CASSLLGTGTNTEAFF
TRBJ2-7,TRBD2,once,TRBV10-3,TGTGCCATCACCCCGGAGCGGGGGGCCGGGGGAGAGCAGTACTTC,CAITPERGAGGEQYF
TRBJ2-2,-,-,TRBV6-1,TGTGCCAGCAGTGAAGGCGGTACGAACACCGGGGAGCTGTTTTTT,CASSEGGTNTGELFF
TRBJ1-4,TRBD1,-,TRBV19,TGTGCCAGTAGCGCAACAGGGGGCGCGGGTGAAAAACTGTTTTTT,CASSATGGAGEKLFF